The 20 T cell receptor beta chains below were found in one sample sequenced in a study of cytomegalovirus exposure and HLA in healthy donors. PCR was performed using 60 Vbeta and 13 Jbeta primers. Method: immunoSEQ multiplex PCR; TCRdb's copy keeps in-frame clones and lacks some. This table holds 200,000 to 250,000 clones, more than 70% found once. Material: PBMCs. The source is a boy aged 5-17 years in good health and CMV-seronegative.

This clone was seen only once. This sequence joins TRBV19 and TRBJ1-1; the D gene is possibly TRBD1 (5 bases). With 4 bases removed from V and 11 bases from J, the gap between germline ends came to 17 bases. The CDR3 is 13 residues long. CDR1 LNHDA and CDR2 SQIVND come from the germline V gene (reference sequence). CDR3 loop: CASSTWGSTAAFF. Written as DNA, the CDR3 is TGTGCCAGTAGTACGTGGGGCTCAACGGCGGCTTTCTTT.

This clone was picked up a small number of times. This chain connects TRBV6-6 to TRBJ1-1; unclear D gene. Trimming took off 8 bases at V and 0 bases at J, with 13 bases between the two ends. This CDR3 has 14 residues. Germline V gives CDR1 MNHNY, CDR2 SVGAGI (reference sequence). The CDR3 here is CASSPRPLNTEAFF. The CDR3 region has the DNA TGTGCCAGCTCCCCTAGACCTCTGAACACTGAAGCTTTCTTT.

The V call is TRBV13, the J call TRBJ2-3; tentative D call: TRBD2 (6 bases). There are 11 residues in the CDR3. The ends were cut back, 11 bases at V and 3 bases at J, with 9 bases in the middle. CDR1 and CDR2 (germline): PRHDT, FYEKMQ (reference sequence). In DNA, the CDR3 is TGTGCCGTTGGGGGGACAGATACGCAGTATTTT. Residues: CAVGGTDTQYF. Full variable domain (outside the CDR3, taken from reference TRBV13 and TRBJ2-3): AAGVIQSPRHLIKEKRETATLKCYPIPRHDTVYWYQQGPGQDPQFLISFYEKMQSDKGSIPDRFSAQQFSDYHSELNMSSLELGDSALYFCAVGGTDTQYFGPGTRLTVL.

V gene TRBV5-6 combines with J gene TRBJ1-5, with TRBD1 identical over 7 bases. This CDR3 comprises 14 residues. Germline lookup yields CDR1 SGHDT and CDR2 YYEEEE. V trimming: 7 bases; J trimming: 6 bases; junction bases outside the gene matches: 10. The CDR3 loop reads CASGAGGILQPQHF. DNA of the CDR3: TGTGCCAGCGGGGCAGGGGGAATTCTTCAGCCCCAGCATTTT.

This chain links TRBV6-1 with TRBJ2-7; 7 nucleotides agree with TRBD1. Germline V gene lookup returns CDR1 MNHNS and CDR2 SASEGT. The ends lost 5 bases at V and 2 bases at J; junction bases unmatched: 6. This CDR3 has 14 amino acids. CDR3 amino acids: CASSTGEYTYEQYF. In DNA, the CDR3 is TGTGCCAGCAGTACAGGGGAGTACACCTACGAGCAGTACTTC.

The chain's CDR3 is CASSLSRRGLDGYTF. CDR3 coding DNA: TGTGCCAGCAGTTTATCACGCAGGGGGCTCGATGGCTACACCTTC. The chain carries TRBV27 and TRBJ1-2, with 8 positions matching TRBD1. Germline-derived CDR1 and CDR2 are MNHEY and SMNVEV (reference sequence). This CDR3 contains 15 residues. V shed 0 bases, J shed 6 bases, and the junction held 6 bases outside the gene matches.

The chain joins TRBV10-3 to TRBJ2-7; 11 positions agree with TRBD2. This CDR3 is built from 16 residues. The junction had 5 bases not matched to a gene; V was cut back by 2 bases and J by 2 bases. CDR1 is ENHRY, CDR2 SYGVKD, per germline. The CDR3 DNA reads TGTGCCATCAGTGAGCCCGGGACTAGCGGACCCTACGAGCAGTACTTC. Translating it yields CAISEPGTSGPYEQYF.

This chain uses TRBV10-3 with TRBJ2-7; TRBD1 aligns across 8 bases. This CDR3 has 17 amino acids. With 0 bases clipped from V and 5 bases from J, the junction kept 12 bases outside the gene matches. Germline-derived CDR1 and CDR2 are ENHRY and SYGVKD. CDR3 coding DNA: TGTGCCATCAGTGAGTCTCGGAGGGCAGGGGGCCTCAACGAGCAGTACTTC. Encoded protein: CAISESRRAGGLNEQYF.

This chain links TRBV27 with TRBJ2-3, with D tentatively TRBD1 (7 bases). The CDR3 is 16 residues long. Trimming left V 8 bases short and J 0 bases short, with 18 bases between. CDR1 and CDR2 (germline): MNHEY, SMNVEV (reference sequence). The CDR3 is CASLNRGGGSTDTQYF. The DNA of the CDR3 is TGTGCCAGCTTAAACAGGGGAGGCGGTAGCACAGATACGCAGTATTTT.

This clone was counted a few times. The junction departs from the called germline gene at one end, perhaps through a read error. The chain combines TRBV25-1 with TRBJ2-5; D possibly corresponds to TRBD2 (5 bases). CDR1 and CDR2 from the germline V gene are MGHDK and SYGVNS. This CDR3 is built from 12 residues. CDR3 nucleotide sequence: TGTGCCAGCAGTGAACCCGGGAAGGACTGCGACTTC. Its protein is CASSEPGKDCDF.

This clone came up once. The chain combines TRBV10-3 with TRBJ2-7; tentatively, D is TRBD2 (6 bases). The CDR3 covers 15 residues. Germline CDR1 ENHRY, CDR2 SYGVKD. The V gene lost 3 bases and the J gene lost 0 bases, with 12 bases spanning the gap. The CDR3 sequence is CAISDSGTRSYEQYF. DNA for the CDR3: TGTGCCATCAGTGATTCCGGGACTCGCTCCTACGAGCAGTACTTC.

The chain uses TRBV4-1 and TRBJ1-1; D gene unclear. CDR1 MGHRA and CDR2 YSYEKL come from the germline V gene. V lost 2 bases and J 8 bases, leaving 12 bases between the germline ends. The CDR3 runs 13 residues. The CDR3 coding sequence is TGCGCCAGCAGCCAATTCGGGAGCTGCGAAGCTTTCTTT. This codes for CASSQFGSCEAFF.

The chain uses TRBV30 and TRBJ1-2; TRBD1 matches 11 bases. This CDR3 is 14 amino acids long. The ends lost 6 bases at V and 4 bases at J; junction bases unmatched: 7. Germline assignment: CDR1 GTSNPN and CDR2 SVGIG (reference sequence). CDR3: CACNRDRGSYGYTF. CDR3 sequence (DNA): TGTGCCTGCAACCGGGACAGGGGGTCCTATGGCTACACCTTC.

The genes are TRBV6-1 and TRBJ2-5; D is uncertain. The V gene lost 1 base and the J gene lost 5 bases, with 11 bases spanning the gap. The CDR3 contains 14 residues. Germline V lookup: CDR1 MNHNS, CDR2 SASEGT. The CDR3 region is CASSEVLASETQYF. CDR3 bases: TGTGCCAGCAGTGAAGTTTTAGCCTCTGAGACCCAGTACTTC.

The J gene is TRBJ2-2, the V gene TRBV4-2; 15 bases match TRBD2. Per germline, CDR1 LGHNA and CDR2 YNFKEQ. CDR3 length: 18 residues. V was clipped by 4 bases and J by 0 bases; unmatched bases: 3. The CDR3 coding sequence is TGTGCCAGCAGCCGGGGACTAGCGGGGGGAACGAACACCGGGGAGCTGTTTTTT. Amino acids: CASSRGLAGGTNTGELFF.

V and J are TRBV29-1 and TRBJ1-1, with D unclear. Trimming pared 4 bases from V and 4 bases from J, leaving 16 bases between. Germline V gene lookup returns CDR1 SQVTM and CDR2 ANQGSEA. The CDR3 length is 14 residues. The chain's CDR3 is CSVVRSFYTTEAFF. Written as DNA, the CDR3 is TGCAGCGTTGTACGGTCGTTTTATACCACTGAAGCTTTCTTT.

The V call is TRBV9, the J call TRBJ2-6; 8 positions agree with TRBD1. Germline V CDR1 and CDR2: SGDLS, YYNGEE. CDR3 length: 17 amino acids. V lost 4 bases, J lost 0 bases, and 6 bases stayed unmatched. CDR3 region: CASSIRTGLSGANVLTF. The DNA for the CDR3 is TGTGCCAGCAGCATAAGGACAGGGCTCTCTGGGGCCAACGTCCTGACTTTC.

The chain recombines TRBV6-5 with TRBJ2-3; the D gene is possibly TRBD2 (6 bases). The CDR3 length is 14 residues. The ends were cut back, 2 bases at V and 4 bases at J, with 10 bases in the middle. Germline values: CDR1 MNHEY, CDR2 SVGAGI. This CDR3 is CASSYQLAPDTQYF. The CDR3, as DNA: TGTGCCAGCAGTTACCAACTAGCACCAGATACGCAGTATTTT.

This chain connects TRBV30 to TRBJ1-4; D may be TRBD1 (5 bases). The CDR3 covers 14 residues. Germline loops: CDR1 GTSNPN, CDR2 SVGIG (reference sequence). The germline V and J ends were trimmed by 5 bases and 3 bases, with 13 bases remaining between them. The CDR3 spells CAWALDRSNEKLFF. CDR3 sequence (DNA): TGTGCCTGGGCCCTCGACAGATCTAATGAAAAACTGTTTTTT.

CDR3 DNA sequence: TGTGCCAGCAGCTTGGTACATAGCGGTCAGCCCCAGCATTTT. This gives the protein CASSLVHSGQPQHF. V gene TRBV7-2 combines with J gene TRBJ1-5; no firm D call. Germline assignment: CDR1 SGHTA and CDR2 FQGNSA. V lost 3 bases to trimming and J lost 6 bases, with 12 bases between them. This CDR3 comprises 14 residues.